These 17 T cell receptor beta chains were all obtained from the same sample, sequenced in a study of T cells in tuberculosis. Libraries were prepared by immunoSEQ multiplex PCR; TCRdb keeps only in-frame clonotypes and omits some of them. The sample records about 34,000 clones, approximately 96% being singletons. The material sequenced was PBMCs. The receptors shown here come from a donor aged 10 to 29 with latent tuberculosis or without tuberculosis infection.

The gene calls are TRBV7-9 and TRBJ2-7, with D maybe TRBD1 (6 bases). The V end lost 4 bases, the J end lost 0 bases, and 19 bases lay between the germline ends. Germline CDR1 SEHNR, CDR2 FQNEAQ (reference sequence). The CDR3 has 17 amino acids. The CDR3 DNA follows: TGTGCCAGCAGCTCCAACACCCCCGGGACATACTCCTACGAGCAGTACTTC. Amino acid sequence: CASSSNTPGTYSYEQYF.

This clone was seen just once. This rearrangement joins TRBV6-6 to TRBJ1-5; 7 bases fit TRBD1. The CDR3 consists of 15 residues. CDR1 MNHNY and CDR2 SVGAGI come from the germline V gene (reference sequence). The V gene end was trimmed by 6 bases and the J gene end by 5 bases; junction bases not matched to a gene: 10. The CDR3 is CASSLILTGDQPQHF. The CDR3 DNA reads TGTGCCAGCAGCCTGATCCTTACAGGGGATCAGCCCCAGCATTTT.

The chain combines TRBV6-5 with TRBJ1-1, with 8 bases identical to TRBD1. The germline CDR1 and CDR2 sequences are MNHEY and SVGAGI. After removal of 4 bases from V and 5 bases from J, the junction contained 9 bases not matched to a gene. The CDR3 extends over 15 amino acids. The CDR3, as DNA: TGTGCCAGCAGTTCTCTGGACAGGGTGAGAACTGAAGCTTTCTTT. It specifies CASSSLDRVRTEAFF.

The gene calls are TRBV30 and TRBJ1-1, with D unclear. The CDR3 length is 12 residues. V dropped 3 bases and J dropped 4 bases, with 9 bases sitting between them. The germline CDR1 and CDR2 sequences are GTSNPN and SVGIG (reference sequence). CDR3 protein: CAWRRVTTEAFF. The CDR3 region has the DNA TGTGCCTGGAGGCGAGTAACCACTGAAGCTTTCTTT.

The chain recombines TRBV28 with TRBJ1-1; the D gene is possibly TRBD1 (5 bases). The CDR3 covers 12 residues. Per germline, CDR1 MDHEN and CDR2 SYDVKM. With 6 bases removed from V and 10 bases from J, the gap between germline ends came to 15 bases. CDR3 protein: CASSPFGGTAFF. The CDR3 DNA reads TGTGCCAGCAGCCCCTTTGGGGGGACAGCTTTCTTT.

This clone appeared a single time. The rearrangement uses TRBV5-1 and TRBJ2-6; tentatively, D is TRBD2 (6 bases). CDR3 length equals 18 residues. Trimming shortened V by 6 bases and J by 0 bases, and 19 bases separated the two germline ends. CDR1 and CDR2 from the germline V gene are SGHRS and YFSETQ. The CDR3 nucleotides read TGCGCCAGCACGGGGGAGCTGGATTACAGCTCTGGGGCCAACGTCCTGACTTTC. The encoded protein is CASTGELDYSSGANVLTF.

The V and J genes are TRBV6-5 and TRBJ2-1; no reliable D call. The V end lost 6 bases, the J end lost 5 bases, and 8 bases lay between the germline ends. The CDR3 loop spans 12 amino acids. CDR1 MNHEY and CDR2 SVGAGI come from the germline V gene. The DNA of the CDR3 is TGTGCCAGCAGCAGACTTGACAATGAGCAGTTCTTC. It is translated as CASSRLDNEQFF.

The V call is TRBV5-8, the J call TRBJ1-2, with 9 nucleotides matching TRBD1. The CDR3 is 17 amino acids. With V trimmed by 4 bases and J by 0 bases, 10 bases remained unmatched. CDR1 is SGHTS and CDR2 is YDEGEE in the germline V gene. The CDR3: CASSGGTGRLANYGYTF. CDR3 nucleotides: TGTGCCAGCAGCGGGGGGACAGGGAGATTGGCTAACTATGGCTACACCTTC.

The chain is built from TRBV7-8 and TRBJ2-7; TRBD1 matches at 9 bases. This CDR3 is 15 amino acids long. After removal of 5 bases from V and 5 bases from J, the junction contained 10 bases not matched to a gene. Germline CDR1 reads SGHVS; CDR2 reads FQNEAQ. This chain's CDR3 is CASSTWDRDLDEQYF. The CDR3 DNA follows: TGTGCCAGCAGCACCTGGGACAGGGATTTGGACGAGCAGTACTTC.

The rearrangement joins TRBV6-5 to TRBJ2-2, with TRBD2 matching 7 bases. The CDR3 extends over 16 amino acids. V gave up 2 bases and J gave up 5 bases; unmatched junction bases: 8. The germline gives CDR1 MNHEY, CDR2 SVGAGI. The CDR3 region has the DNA TGTGCCAGCAGTTACCTCATAAGGGAGGGAACCGGGGAGCTGTTTTTT. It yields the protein CASSYLIREGTGELFF.

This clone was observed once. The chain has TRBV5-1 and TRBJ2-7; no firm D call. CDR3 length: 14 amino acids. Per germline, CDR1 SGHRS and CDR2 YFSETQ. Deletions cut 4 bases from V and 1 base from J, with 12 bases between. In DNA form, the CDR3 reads TGCGCCAGCAGCCCAGATGACACTTCCTACGAGCAGTACTTC. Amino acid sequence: CASSPDDTSYEQYF.

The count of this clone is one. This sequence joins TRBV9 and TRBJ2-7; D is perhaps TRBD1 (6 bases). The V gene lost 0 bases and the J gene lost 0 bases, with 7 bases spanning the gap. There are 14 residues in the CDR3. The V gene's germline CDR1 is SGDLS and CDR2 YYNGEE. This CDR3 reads CASSVEQGSYEQYF. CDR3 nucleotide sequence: TGTGCCAGCAGCGTAGAACAGGGCTCCTACGAGCAGTACTTC.

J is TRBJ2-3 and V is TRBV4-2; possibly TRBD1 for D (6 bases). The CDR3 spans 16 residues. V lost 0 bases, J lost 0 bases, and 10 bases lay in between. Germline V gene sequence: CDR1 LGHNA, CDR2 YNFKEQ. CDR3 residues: CASSQELQGSTDTQYF. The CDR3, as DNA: TGTGCCAGCAGCCAAGAATTGCAGGGGAGCACAGATACGCAGTATTTT.

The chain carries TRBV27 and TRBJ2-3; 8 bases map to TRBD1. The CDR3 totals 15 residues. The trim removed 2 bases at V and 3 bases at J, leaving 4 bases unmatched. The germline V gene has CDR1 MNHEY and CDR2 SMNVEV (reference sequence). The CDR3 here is CASSLRDRRTDTQYF. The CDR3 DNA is TGTGCCAGCAGTTTACGGGACAGGAGAACAGATACGCAGTATTTT.

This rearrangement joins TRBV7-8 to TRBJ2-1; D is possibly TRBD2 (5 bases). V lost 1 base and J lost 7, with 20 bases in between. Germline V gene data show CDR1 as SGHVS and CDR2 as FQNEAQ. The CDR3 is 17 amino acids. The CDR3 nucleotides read TGTGCCAGCAGCTTAGTAGTTCTGTACGTGACGGGGAATGAGCAGTTCTTC. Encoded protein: CASSLVVLYVTGNEQFF.

The CDR3: CASSLQYSYEQYF. Here the CDR3 DNA reads TGTGCCAGCTCACTTCAGTACAGCTACGAGCAGTACTTC. The chain recombines TRBV18 with TRBJ2-7; D gene unclear. Germline lookup yields CDR1 KGHSH and CDR2 LQKENI. Trimming cost V 4 bases and J 3 bases, with 10 bases left between them. The CDR3 is made up of 13 amino acids.

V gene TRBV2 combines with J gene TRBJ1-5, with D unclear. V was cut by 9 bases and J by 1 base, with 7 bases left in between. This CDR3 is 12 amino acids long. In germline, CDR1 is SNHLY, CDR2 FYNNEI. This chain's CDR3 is CASSRSNQPQHF. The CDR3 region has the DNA TGTGCCAGTTCTAGGAGCAATCAGCCCCAGCATTTT.